This entry lists 9 T cell receptor beta chains sequenced from one sample in a study of monozygotic twins with inflammatory bowel disease. TCRdb re-called the 5' RACE reads and gives one entry per CDR3 protein, without DNA. The listing records over 100,000 distinct CDR3 sequences. The sample was blood. The receptors here all came from a human donor with ulcerative colitis or Crohn's disease, or a healthy co-twin of an affected twin (not recorded which).

V and J are TRBV28 and TRBJ1-5. Per the germline V gene, CDR1 is MDHEN and CDR2 is SYDVKM. The CDR3 has 11 amino acids. CDR3 sequence: CASSLNQPQHF.

V is TRBV4-2 and J is TRBJ1-2; TCRdb calls TRBD1, which cannot be checked without DNA. Germline V gene sequence: CDR1 LGHNA, CDR2 YNFKEQ. The CDR3 spans 15 residues. This CDR3 is CASSQGPGLSYGYTF.

V gene TRBV29-1 combines with J gene TRBJ1-2; TCRdb names TRBD1, which stays unverified in the absence of DNA. CDR1 is SQVTM and CDR2 is ANQGSEA in the germline V gene. This CDR3 has 12 residues. The chain's CDR3 is CSVGRGHYGYTF.

This sequence joins TRBV28 and TRBJ2-7; TCRdb's assignment of TRBD1 cannot be checked, as there is no DNA. Germline V gene lookup returns CDR1 MDHEN and CDR2 SYDVKM. There are 16 residues in the CDR3. This chain's CDR3 is CASSFPGTGVRGEQYF.

The chain uses TRBV7-6 and TRBJ1-5; TCRdb lists TRBD1, though no DNA is available to test this call. The CDR3 has 16 amino acids. CDR1 is SGHVS and CDR2 is FNYEAQ in the germline V gene. CDR3 loop: CASSPGLMFSNQPQHF.

The CDR3 spells CSVAYTHYEQYF. The V gene is TRBV29-1, the J gene TRBJ2-7. This CDR3 is built from 12 residues. Germline lookup yields CDR1 SQVTM and CDR2 ANQGSEA.

The rearrangement uses TRBV10-2 and TRBJ2-5; TCRdb's D call of TRBD1 is untestable without DNA. Germline V CDR1 and CDR2: WSHSY, SAAADI. The CDR3 consists of 15 residues. The CDR3 region is CASSGAVDLQETQYF.

The chain carries TRBV7-3 and TRBJ2-7; TCRdb's assignment of TRBD1 cannot be checked, as there is no DNA. This CDR3 contains 14 residues. Germline-derived CDR1 and CDR2 are SGHTA and FQGTGA. CDR3 sequence: CASSFDAGPYEQYF.

The chain recombines TRBV7-2 with TRBJ1-1. Germline CDR1 is SGHTA and CDR2 is FQGNSA. The CDR3 loop spans 14 amino acids. The chain's CDR3 is CASSRSVSNTEAFF.